These 20 T cell receptor beta chains were sequenced from one sample in a study of cytomegalovirus exposure and HLA in healthy donors. The PCR made use of 60 Vbeta and 13 Jbeta primers. Sequenced by immunoSEQ multiplex PCR; TCRdb stores in-frame clones only, minus some. Among over 90,000 clones listed, under 85% were seen once. The sample consisted of PBMCs. The origin of the receptors is a man aged 45 to 65 in good health and CMV-seropositive.

This clone has only one observation. The genes are TRBV19 and TRBJ2-7; 10 positions agree with TRBD1. The CDR3 is 15 residues long. Germline V gene data show CDR1 as LNHDA and CDR2 as SQIVND (reference sequence). V was pared by 5 bases and J by 1 base, with 5 bases of the junction left unmatched. CDR3 sequence: CASSSPGQGSYEQYF. CDR3 nucleotide sequence: TGTGCCAGTAGTTCGCCGGGACAGGGGTCCTACGAGCAGTACTTC.

The rearrangement joins TRBV27 to TRBJ2-1; 10 bases are shared with TRBD2. Per germline, CDR1 MNHEY and CDR2 SMNVEV (reference sequence). This CDR3 is built from 15 residues. Unmatched junction bases numbered 2, after V lost 1 base and J lost 5 bases. The CDR3 sequence: CASSLWTSGDNEQFF. The CDR3, as DNA: TGTGCCAGCAGTTTATGGACTAGCGGAGACAATGAGCAGTTCTTC.

The gene calls are TRBV6-1 and TRBJ2-7, with 8 positions matching TRBD1. V lost 11 bases, J lost 11 bases, and 17 bases stayed unmatched. Germline loops: CDR1 MNHNS, CDR2 SASEGT. CDR3 length: 13 residues. CDR3 coding DNA: TGTGCCGTGGGTGGGCAGGGGGCCCGGGAGAAGTACTTC. Translated, it gives CAVGGQGAREKYF.

The genes are TRBV4-2 and TRBJ1-2; 8 nucleotides match TRBD1. The CDR3 loop spans 15 amino acids. The V segment lost 0 bases and the J segment 4 bases; nucleotides outside the gene matches: 4. Germline assignment: CDR1 LGHNA and CDR2 YNFKEQ. The CDR3 nucleotides read TGTGCCAGCAGCCAAGAGGAGGGGACAGGCTATGGCTACACCTTC. It specifies CASSQEEGTGYGYTF.

To note about this clone: Other DNA variants within this sample encode the same CDR3. The CDR3 protein is CASSPYSGTGGYEQYF. For the CDR3, the DNA is TGTGCCAGCAGTCCATACTCCGGGACAGGGGGCTACGAGCAGTACTTC. This rearrangement joins TRBV27 to TRBJ2-7; 11 bases are a match to TRBD1. CDR1 MNHEY and CDR2 SMNVEV come from the germline V gene (reference sequence). The CDR3 totals 16 residues. Germline trimming cut 5 bases from V and 3 bases from J; bases unmatched to any gene: 9.

This clone was seen just once. The genes are TRBV10-1 and TRBJ2-5, with 8 nucleotides matching TRBD1. The germline gives CDR1 WNHNN, CDR2 SYGVQD (reference sequence). This CDR3 region has 14 residues. V lost 6 bases, J lost 3 bases, and 6 bases stayed unmatched. The CDR3 reads CASSRTGLEETQYF. CDR3 coding DNA: TGCGCCAGCAGCAGGACAGGGCTGGAAGAGACCCAGTACTTC.

The chain has TRBV6-5 and TRBJ2-7; 8 bases are a match to TRBD1. The germline CDR1 and CDR2 sequences are MNHEY and SVGAGI. V shed 7 bases, J shed 5 bases, and the junction held 4 bases outside the gene matches. This CDR3 has 12 amino acids. The CDR3 here is CASKDRDHEQYF. In DNA form, the CDR3 reads TGTGCCAGCAAGGACAGGGATCACGAGCAGTACTTC.

This clone appeared once. This chain connects TRBV7-9 to TRBJ1-4; D is undetermined. V was pared by 5 bases and J by 7 bases, with 14 bases between. The germline gives CDR1 SEHNR, CDR2 FQNEAQ (reference sequence). The CDR3 runs 14 residues. CDR3 loop: CASSLERVGEKLFF. The CDR3 DNA sequence: TGTGCCAGCAGCCTGGAGAGGGTCGGTGAAAAACTGTTTTTT.

The chain joins TRBV18 to TRBJ2-1; TRBD2 matches 14 bases. CDR3 length: 18 amino acids. Germline V gene lookup returns CDR1 KGHSH and CDR2 LQKENI. V shed 3 bases, J shed 5 bases, and the junction held 9 bases outside the gene matches. For the CDR3, the DNA is TGTGCCAGCTCACCGACGGGGACTAGCGGGAGTCGGGACAATGAGCAGTTCTTC. It encodes CASSPTGTSGSRDNEQFF. Full variable domain (outside the CDR3, taken from reference TRBV18 and TRBJ2-1): NAGVMQNPRHLVRRRGQEARLRCSPMKGHSHVYWYRQLPEEGLKFMVYLQKENIIDESGMPKERFSAEFPKEGPSILRIQQVVRGDSAAYFCASSPTGTSGSRDNEQFFGPGTRLTVL.

The V call is TRBV5-4, the J call TRBJ2-7; 10 bases fit TRBD2. The CDR3 sequence is 14 residues long. V lost 4 bases, J lost 6 bases, and 7 bases stayed unmatched. Germline assignment: CDR1 SGHNT and CDR2 YYREEE (reference sequence). CDR3 sequence reads: CASSNLAGVGEQYF. The CDR3 region has the DNA TGTGCCAGCAGCAACCTAGCGGGAGTAGGCGAGCAGTACTTC.

The V and J genes are TRBV7-6 and TRBJ2-1; D unclear. The germline gives CDR1 SGHVS, CDR2 FNYEAQ. Between the trimmed V and J ends, which lost 0 bases and 0 bases, there was a span of 6 bases. CDR3 length: 15 amino acids. Here the CDR3 DNA reads TGTGCCAGCAGCTTAGCGCGAAGCTCCTACAATGAGCAGTTCTTC. It translates to CASSLARSSYNEQFF.

This clone is a singleton in its sample. The chain carries TRBV19 and TRBJ2-5; D unclear. The CDR3 length is 14 residues. Looked up from germline, CDR1 is LNHDA and CDR2 is SQIVND (reference sequence). The V gene lost 5 bases and the J gene lost 5 bases, with 15 bases spanning the gap. CDR3: CASSPGPMYETQYF. CDR3 coding DNA: TGTGCCAGTAGTCCAGGCCCGATGTACGAGACCCAGTACTTC.

The V call is TRBV7-2, the J call TRBJ2-7; TRBD2 matches 8 bases. Germline lookup yields CDR1 SGHTA and CDR2 FQGNSA. V dropped 0 bases and J dropped 2; count of bases not matched to a gene: 3. The CDR3 spans 15 residues. The CDR3 sequence is CASSLASGTTYEQYF. CDR3 in DNA: TGTGCCAGCAGCTTAGCTAGCGGGACAACCTACGAGCAGTACTTC.

This chain joins TRBV5-1 and TRBJ2-3, with a weak D call TRBD2 (6 bases). Trimming shortened V by 1 base and J by 1 base, and 13 bases separated the two germline ends. The CDR3 contains 16 residues. Germline CDR1 SGHRS, CDR2 YFSETQ. CDR3 sequence reads: CASSLIGASGTDTQYF. CDR3 bases: TGCGCCAGCAGCTTGATCGGGGCTAGCGGCACAGATACGCAGTATTTT.

The chain joins TRBV28 to TRBJ2-1, with 7 bases matching TRBD2. With 7 bases clipped from V and 2 bases from J, the junction kept 8 bases outside the gene matches. The germline V gene has CDR1 MDHEN and CDR2 SYDVKM. The CDR3 loop spans 15 amino acids. Here the CDR3 reads CASTVLAATYNEQFF. The DNA of the CDR3 is TGTGCCAGCACCGTTCTAGCGGCCACCTACAATGAGCAGTTCTTC.

The gene calls are TRBV5-1 and TRBJ2-3, with 8 bases aligning to TRBD1. The CDR3 consists of 15 residues. V lost 0 bases to trimming and J lost 3 bases; unmatched junction nucleotides: 3. Germline CDR1 and CDR2: SGHRS and YFSETQ. The CDR3: CASSLAGQGTDTQYF. As DNA, the CDR3 is TGCGCCAGCAGCTTGGCCGGACAGGGAACAGATACGCAGTATTTT.

The rearrangement links TRBV25-1 to TRBJ1-2; a possible D gene is TRBD1 (5 bases). Looked up from germline, CDR1 is MGHDK and CDR2 is SYGVNS. V lost 4 bases and J 4 bases, leaving 10 bases between the germline ends. The CDR3 is 13 residues long. The CDR3, as DNA: TGTGCCAGCAGTGGGGGACTGCCCTATGGCTACACCTTC. It encodes CASSGGLPYGYTF.

J is TRBJ2-5 and V is TRBV18; 8 bases map to TRBD2. V dropped 5 bases and J dropped 2; count of bases not matched to a gene: 10. CDR3 length: 16 amino acids. Germline values: CDR1 KGHSH, CDR2 LQKENI. The CDR3 nucleotides read TGTGCCAGCTCAACCAGGGGTAGCGGGACTCAAGAGACCCAGTACTTC. This translates into CASSTRGSGTQETQYF.

There are a few counts of this clone. The V gene is TRBV21-1, the J gene TRBJ2-7; the table names TRBD2, a call not compared with the DNA. TRBV21-1 is noted as a pseudogene. There are 13 residues in the CDR3. The CDR3 DNA reads TGTGCCAGCAGCAAAGTTCTAGCCTACGAGCAGTACTTC. It codes for CASSKVLAYEQYF.

V and J are TRBV19 and TRBJ1-2, with TRBD1 as a possible D gene (5 bases). Germline CDR1 LNHDA, CDR2 SQIVND (reference sequence). There are 13 residues in the CDR3. V lost 6 bases, J lost 8 bases, and 16 bases lay in between. CDR3 in DNA: TGTGCCAGTAGCCGACAGATTCGTCAAGGCTACACCTTC. Translation: CASSRQIRQGYTF.